The TCR beta chain described here comes from a study of T cells expressing NK-cell markers. For the study at large: The TCR beta repertoires were obtained from sorted CD3+CD56+NKG2C+, CD3+CD56+NKG2C- and CD3+CD56-NKG2C+ T cells. Study-wide results and caveats: Of the CD8+ T cell pool in roughly six donors, roughly 1.0-8% was accounted for by dominant NKG2C+ clonotypes. A few donors' CD3+CD56-NKG2C+ cells were dominated by the same clonotypes.

The germline CDR1 and CDR2 sequences are SGHRS and YFSETQ. The CDR3 loop spans 14 amino acids. TCRdb re-called the 5' RACE reads and shows each CDR3 protein once, DNA omitted. Its table lists about 160,000 distinct CDR3 sequences. As for this clonotype: The antigen is undetermined.

The V and J genes are TRBV5-1 and TRBJ1-6; TCRdb names TRBD1, which stays unverified in the absence of DNA. Sample: blood T cells: a sorted CD56 or NKG2C T cell subset, CD4+ or CD8+ T cells, or bulk PBMC T cells (not recorded which). The clonotype was recovered from a woman between 18 and 69 years old in good health. The CDR3 sequence: CASSSSTGLSPLHF.